These T cell receptor beta chains were read from a single sample in a study of persistence of HIV-infected CD4 T cells. Their target antigens are unknown. The assay was immunoSEQ multiplex PCR, and TCRdb's table has in-frame clones only and misses some. The sample has about 13,000 clones, approximately 75% seen once. The source material was CD4+ T cells sorted from PBMCs after roughly 17-hour stimulation, sampled from a patient who received antiretroviral therapy. The receptors were gathered from an adult man with HIV who was CMV-seropositive. Each CDR3 is given without its conserved first and last residue.

CDR3 length	J gene	V gene	CDR3 protein
13	TRBJ1-6	TRBV7-3	ASSLIGQGHSPLH
11	TRBJ1-5	TRBV7-9	ASSSGQRQPQH
12	TRBJ1-2	TRBV28	ASSPPDRGYGYT
14	TRBJ2-6	TRBV19	ASSIFKTAGANVLT
13	TRBJ1-1	TRBV4-1	ASSHVGGRNTEAF
11	TRBJ2-7	TRBV19	ASSWSTSYEQY
14	TRBJ2-1	TRBV7-7	ASSLAKESSYNEQF
11	TRBJ2-1	TRBV6-1	ASSDQVHNEQF
13	TRBJ1-6	TRBV28	ASRAGGQYNSPLH
13	TRBJ2-7	TRBV5-1	ASSLGGTAEYEQY
10	TRBJ1-5	TRBV24-1	ATSDSGLPQH
13	TRBJ2-3	TRBV5-1	ASSPGGIVTDTQY
13	TRBJ2-3	TRBV19	ASSPRGGGTDTQY
12	TRBJ1-5	TRBV15	ATSSSRGNQPQH
13	TRBJ1-2	TRBV27	ASSLASLLGYGYT
16	TRBJ2-4	TRBV21-1	ASNRRGRRLLAKNIQY
11	TRBJ1-1	TRBV10-3	AISERGGEEAF
14	TRBJ2-7	TRBV5-4	ASSLTGAPRSYEQY
14	TRBJ2-2	TRBV4-1	ASSRQGTANTGELF
15	TRBJ1-3	TRBV6-1	ASSESGGSGAGNTIY
13	TRBJ1-6	TRBV27	ASSYGTGNNSPLH